This TCR beta chain is drawn from a study of T cells in Graves' hyperthyroidism and ophthalmopathy. Remarks on this clonotype: Its antigen is undetermined. Because the CDR3's place on the DNA is in doubt, the DNA is left out and the CDR3 is given as listed by TCRdb.

Study outcomes and limitations: Appearing also in blood were most of the thyroid clonotypes expanded above 0.001.

Amplification of TCR beta CDR3 regions was performed using RNA transcripts as template. The study used the HTBI primer set for a first-round RT-PCR of the TCR CDR3. Using its own MiXCR run on the multiplex PCR reads, TCRdb lists one record per CDR3 protein. The table lists over 45,000 distinct CDR3 sequences, roughly 50% of them singletons, with more than 25% in the top ten. 18 amino acids form the CDR3, both terminal residues included. Germline V gene sequence: CDR1 DFQATT, CDR2 SNEGSKA (reference sequence). This receptor was taken from a woman between 45 and 60 years old with Graves' hyperthyroidism. Sequenced sample: peripheral blood or thyroid tissue (not recorded which). The genes are TRBV20-1 and TRBJ2-2; the table's D gene call, TRBD1, was not cross checked with the DNA. CDR3 protein: CSARDWGEETQYFGELFF.